The rows below give T cell receptor beta chains drawn from one sample of a study of CD8+ T cells in alopecia areata. Profiled with immunoSEQ multiplex PCR; TCRdb holds only in-frame clones, not every one. Found here are approximately 210,000 clones, over 60% of them singletons; the top ten hold 1% to 1.5%. This sample comprised CD4+ T cells sorted from blood, obtained around week 46, from a patient treated with tofacitinib. These receptors were collected from a human donor with alopecia areata. Each CDR3 is given with its conserved first and last residue. A D gene is named only where the DNA matches it firmly. Part of the rows lack a size; the others show once, few, many or a class for expanded clones.

size	D	V	J	DNA	CDR3
-	-	TRBV6-5	TRBJ2-1	TGTGCCAGCAGATCCCTCCCAGGCTATGAGCAGTTCTTC	CASRSLPGYEQFF
few	TRBD1	TRBV2	TRBJ2-7	TGTGCCACCCGGACAGGGGGCCAGGGCGAGCAGTACTTC	CATRTGGQGEQYF
few	-	TRBV7-3	TRBJ1-1	TGTGCCAGCAGCTTAGATAGTGGATATAACACTGAAGCTTTCTTT	CASSLDSGYNTEAFF
-	-	TRBV7-2	TRBJ1-4	TGTGCCAGCAGCTTAGCCGGGGGTAAAGAAAAACTGTTTTTT	CASSLAGGKEKLFF
few	-	TRBV5-1	TRBJ1-2	TGCGCCAGCAGCCCCGGGACCTACGCCTATGGCTACACCTTC	CASSPGTYAYGYTF
-	TRBD2	TRBV5-1	TRBJ2-3	TGCGCCAGCAGCCGGGCGGCGGGGGATCCCACAGATACGCAGTATTTT	CASSRAAGDPTDTQYF
-	-	TRBV29-1	TRBJ1-1	TGCAGCGTTGTAGTAAATGCTGAAGCTTTCTTT	CSVVVNAEAFF
-	-	TRBV2	TRBJ1-1	TGTGCCGGCCAGGGGAACACTGAAGCTTTCTTT	CAGQGNTEAFF
once	-	TRBV9	TRBJ1-2	TGTGCCAGCAGCGTAGGACTGACGCCTAGTAACTATGGCTACACCTTC	CASSVGLTPSNYGYTF
few	TRBD1	TRBV30	TRBJ1-5	TGTGCCTGGAGTGTACGCGGACAGGGGGGAAATCAGCCCCAGCATTTT	CAWSVRGQGGNQPQHF
-	-	TRBV10-1	TRBJ2-5	TGCGCCAGCAGTGAGTCCGCCGGGACGTTGGAGACCCAGTACTTC	CASSESAGTLETQYF
-	-	TRBV29-1	TRBJ1-4	TGCAGCGCCGGGAGAGTTAATGAAAAACTGTTTTTT	CSAGRVNEKLFF
-	-	TRBV4-3	TRBJ1-1	TGCGCCAGCAGCCAAGGTCCGGGACACCCTTCTGAAGCTTTCTTT	CASSQGPGHPSEAFF
-	TRBD1	TRBV5-1	TRBJ2-1	TGCGCCAGCAGCTCGGACAGGGGGTTGGACAATGAGCAGTTCTTC	CASSSDRGLDNEQFF
-	-	TRBV30	TRBJ2-1	TGTGCCTGGCACCGCGAACACAATGAGCAGTTCTTC	CAWHREHNEQFF
-	TRBD1	TRBV7-3	TRBJ2-2	TGTGCCAGCAGCTTCGACAGGGGGCCCGGGGAGCTGTTTTTT	CASSFDRGPGELFF
-	-	TRBV30	TRBJ1-1	TGTGCCTGGAGTGTAGGGATCCTCATGGACACTGAAGCTTTCTTT	CAWSVGILMDTEAFF
-	TRBD2	TRBV2	TRBJ2-3	TGTGCCAGCAGCCTTTCTAGCGGGGGCCGCACAGATACGCAGTATTTT	CASSLSSGGRTDTQYF
-	-	TRBV4-1	TRBJ2-7	TGCGCCAGCAGCCAAGCGGAGATCTCCTACGAGCAGTACTTC	CASSQAEISYEQYF
-	-	TRBV2	TRBJ2-2	TGTGCCAGCAGACTAGACAGTGGCGGGGCCGGGGAGCTGTTTTTT	CASRLDSGGAGELFF
-	-	TRBV7-2	TRBJ2-7	TGTGCCAGCAGCTTCGGACTCTCCTACGAGCAGTACTTC	CASSFGLSYEQYF
-	TRBD1	TRBV29-1	TRBJ1-1	TGCAGCGTTGGGCCAGGGACAGAGAACACTGAAGCTTTCTTT	CSVGPGTENTEAFF
-	-	TRBV5-6	TRBJ1-2	TGTGCCAGCAGCCCGGGGGGGGCTGGAGCTAACTATGGCTACACCTTC	CASSPGGAGANYGYTF
few	-	TRBV6-5	TRBJ2-7	TGTGCCAGCAGTTCCGAAGGTTACAGGAGCAACGAGCAGTACTTC	CASSSEGYRSNEQYF
-	TRBD1	TRBV5-1	TRBJ2-1	TGCGCCAGCAGCTTGGGGGGCCTTCCGGGACAGCCCTACAATGAGCAGTTCTTC	CASSLGGLPGQPYNEQFF
-	-	TRBV25-1	TRBJ2-7	TGTGCCAGCAGTGAATCGGTAGGATACTACGAGCAGTACTTC	CASSESVGYYEQYF
-	-	TRBV29-1	TRBJ1-1	TGCAGCGCAACCGGGACGGAGAACACTGAAGCTTTCTTT	CSATGTENTEAFF
-	-	TRBV15	TRBJ2-7	TGTGCCACCAGCAGAGATCGTCAGGGAACCTACGAGCAGTACTTC	CATSRDRQGTYEQYF
-	TRBD1	TRBV29-1	TRBJ1-5	TGCAGCGTTGGGGCGGGACAGGCTCAGCCCCAGCATTTT	CSVGAGQAQPQHF
-	-	TRBV27	TRBJ1-2	TGTGCCAGCAGTTTAGAGGGGTCCAGCTATGGCTACACCTTC	CASSLEGSSYGYTF
-	-	TRBV6-1	TRBJ1-1	TGTGCCAGCAGCCCGACATTGAACACTGAAGCTTTCTTT	CASSPTLNTEAFF
-	-	TRBV5-1	TRBJ1-4	TGCGCCAGCAGCCCCCACGGGCGGGGATACGGTTCGGATTTCGGCCTGTTTTTT	CASSPHGRGYGSDFGLFF
-	-	TRBV7-2	TRBJ2-4	TGTGCCAGCAGTACAGACAGTATAGCCAAAAACATTCAGTACTTC	CASSTDSIAKNIQYF
-	-	TRBV29-1	TRBJ1-1	TGCAGCGTTGGAAAGCTAGGTGACACTGAAGCTTTCTTT	CSVGKLGDTEAFF
-	TRBD1	TRBV6-6	TRBJ1-5	TGTGCCAGCAGTGCCGGACAGGGTCGGGGCAATCAGCCCCAGCATTTT	CASSAGQGRGNQPQHF
-	-	TRBV20-1	TRBJ2-7	TGCAGCTTGGGGGGGCACGAGCAGTACTTC	CSLGGHEQYF
-	TRBD2	TRBV7-2	TRBJ2-3	TGTGCCAGCAGCTTATCAGCGGGGGCGGGTACGAATACGCAGTATTTT	CASSLSAGAGTNTQYF
-	-	TRBV29-1	TRBJ2-6	TGCAGCGTTTCCAGGGGAACTGGGGCCAACGTCCTGACTTTC	CSVSRGTGANVLTF
-	-	TRBV29-1	TRBJ2-2	TGCAGCGTTCGATCACAGGGGAACACCGGGGAGCTGTTTTTT	CSVRSQGNTGELFF
-	-	TRBV9	TRBJ1-1	TGTGCCAGCAGCCCCAGGGCGGTTGGGGAAGCTTTCTTT	CASSPRAVGEAFF
once	TRBD1	TRBV29-1	TRBJ1-2	TGCAGCGTTTGGACAGGGGGTTACTATGGCTACACCTTC	CSVWTGGYYGYTF
-	-	TRBV15	TRBJ1-5	TGTGCCACCAGCATCAGGGTGGGTGAGCCCCAGCATTTT	CATSIRVGEPQHF
-	-	TRBV29-1	TRBJ1-1	TGCAGCGTTGATGGAGGAGGAGCTGAAGCTTTCTTT	CSVDGGGAEAFF